This T cell receptor (beta chain) comes out of a study of blood T cell repertoires in COVID-19 (dated by TCRdb to the early 2020s). With regard to the full study: The collaborator samples originated in the United States, Italy and Spain and spanned the acute and convalescent phases of COVID-19. The material from the prospective study consisted of cDNA or gDNA derived from T cells, B-cell-depleted T cells, or PBMCs. Subjects who had been exposed to COVID-19, were actively infected with it, or had recovered from it provided the deeply sampled blood TCRbeta repertoires that made up the dataset. The repertoires were made available in a free public database intended to serve as a resource for research on the immune response to SARS-CoV-2. Samples were obtained from the ongoing ImmuneRACE study (first 160 participants) and from some 1,300 subjects provided by 6 global collaborators. The sample metadata nearly always contained a de-identified subject ID, COVID-19 status, age in years and sex. Where available, HLA class I and class II types were obtained from metadata supplied by the sample provider rather than from assay-based typing.

General study outcomes and caveats: The quantity of clinical and demographic metadata differed by source and by participant and was supplied without curation.

In the case of this clone: Which antigen it targets is not known. Base qualities are not recorded, but no much larger clone differs from it by a single base.

Collaborating institutions collected whole blood in K2EDTA tubes following their own protocols. For TCRbeta analysis, collaborators shipped samples in one of three forms: frozen whole blood, isolated PBMCs, or DNA extracted from either of those sample types. TCRbeta CDR3 regions were amplified from genomic DNA by means of the immunoSEQ Assay, a bias-controlled multiplex PCR. In the authors' own workflow: Nucleated cell counts per sample were estimated from amplification of reference gene primers within the assay. To quantify the absolute abundance of each unique TCRbeta CDR3 rearrangement, sequence reads were collapsed and filtered. For each sample, productive Simpson clonality was calculated as the square root of Simpson's diversity index over productive rearrangements. Held by TCRdb, this immuneACCESS table contains in-frame sequences only and omits some clones. Under half of the omission traces to an unresolved V gene where checked; the cause of the rest is unknown. The V and J calls and the clone size are those of that table, but D and trimming were determined from the DNA. Present in this sample are around 140,000 clones, about four fifths of which were seen just once. The ten largest clonotypes hold around 1.6% of the sample.

Cut back by 8 bases and 8 bases, the V and J ends lie 18 bases apart. The CDR3 has 13 amino acids, counting the end cysteine and phenylalanine. Just the 39-base CDR3 DNA is kept, in frame starting at base 1. The germline V gene (reference sequence) sets CDR1 to MNHEY and CDR2 to SMNVEV. Sequenced input: peripheral blood. The chain joins TRBV27 to TRBJ1-2; too little of a D gene remains to name it. This TCR was recovered from a human donor in a cohort sampled during active COVID-19. Here the CDR3 is given as CASSWVKGGGYTF. The bases are TGTGCCAGCTCATGGGTGAAAGGAGGGGGCTACACCTTC.